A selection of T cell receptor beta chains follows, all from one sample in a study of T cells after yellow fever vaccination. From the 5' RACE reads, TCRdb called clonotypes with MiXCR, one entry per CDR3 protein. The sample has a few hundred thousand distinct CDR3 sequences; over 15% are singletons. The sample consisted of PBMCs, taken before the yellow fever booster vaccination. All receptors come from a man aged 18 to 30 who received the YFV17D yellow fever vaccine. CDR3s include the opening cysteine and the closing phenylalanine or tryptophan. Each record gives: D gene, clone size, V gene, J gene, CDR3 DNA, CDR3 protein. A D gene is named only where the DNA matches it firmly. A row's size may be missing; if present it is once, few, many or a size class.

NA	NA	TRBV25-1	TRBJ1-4	TGTGCCAGCAGTGAATCTATCGGGGGTCGGGAAAAACTGTTTTTT	CASSESIGGREKLFF
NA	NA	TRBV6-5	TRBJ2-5	TGTGCCAGCAGCGAGGGGGGGGCTGGGGAGACCCAGTACTTC	CASSEGGAGETQYF
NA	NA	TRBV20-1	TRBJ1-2	TGCAGTGCTAGAGGCGCCAGAGCCTATGGCTACACCTTC	CSARGARAYGYTF
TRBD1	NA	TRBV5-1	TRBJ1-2	TGCGCCAGCGGACAGGATAACTATGGCTACACCTTC	CASGQDNYGYTF
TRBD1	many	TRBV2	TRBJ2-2	TGTGCCAGCAGACCTGAGACAGGGATAAACGGGGAGCTGTTTTTT	CASRPETGINGELFF
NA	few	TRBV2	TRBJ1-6	TGTGCCAGCAGGGAAGGAGTGAGTTATAATTCACCCCTCCACTTT	CASREGVSYNSPLHF
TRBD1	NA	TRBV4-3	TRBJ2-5	TGCGCCAGCAGCCATACAGGGGAAGAGACCCAGTACTTC	CASSHTGEETQYF
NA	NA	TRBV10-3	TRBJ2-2	TGTGCCATCAGTGCAAGTACAGGGCTTCAGGACACCGGGGAGCTGTTTTTT	CAISASTGLQDTGELFF
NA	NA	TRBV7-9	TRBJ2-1	TGTGCCAGCAGCCCAGGGGCGTGGATTGAGCAGTTCTTC	CASSPGAWIEQFF
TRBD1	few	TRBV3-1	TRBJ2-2	TGTGCCAGCAGTCCCCGGGACAGATACACCGGGGAGCTGTTTTTT	CASSPRDRYTGELFF
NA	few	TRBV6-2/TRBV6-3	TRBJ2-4	TGTGCCAGCAGTTACTCGAGTATAGCCTCGAGAAACATTCAGTACTTC	CASSYSSIASRNIQYF
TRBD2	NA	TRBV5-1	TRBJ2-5	TGCGCCAGCAGCTTGGTGTCCGGGAGGGAGACCCAGTACTTC	CASSLVSGRETQYF
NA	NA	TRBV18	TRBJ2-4	TGTGCCAGCTCACCACCCGATGGGGTAGCCAAAAACATTCAGTACTTC	CASSPPDGVAKNIQYF
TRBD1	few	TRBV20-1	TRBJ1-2	TGCAGTGCTGTAAGGACAGGGTATGGCTACACCTTC	CSAVRTGYGYTF
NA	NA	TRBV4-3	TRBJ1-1	TGCGCCAGCAGCCAAGTCGAGGATCCCAACACTGAAGCTTTCTTT	CASSQVEDPNTEAFF
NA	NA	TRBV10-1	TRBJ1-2	TGCGCCAGCAGGGCCGGAGGGCAGGGTGGCTATGGCTACACCTTC	CASRAGGQGGYGYTF
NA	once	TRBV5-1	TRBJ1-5	TGCGCCAGCAGCTTCAGGGGCGGTCAGCCCCAGCATTTT	CASSFRGGQPQHF
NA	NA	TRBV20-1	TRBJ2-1	TGCAGTCTTCTCGGGAGTGGGGCCTACAATGAGCAGTTCTTC	CSLLGSGAYNEQFF
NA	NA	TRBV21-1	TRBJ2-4	TGTGCCAGCAGGAAGGGGACAGGGAGGAACTTAGCCAAAAACATTCAGTACTTC	CASRKGTGRNLAKNIQYF
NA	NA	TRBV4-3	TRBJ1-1	TGCGCCAGCAGCCAAGATATCGGCACTGAAGCTTTCTTT	CASSQDIGTEAFF
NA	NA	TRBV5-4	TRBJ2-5	TGTGCCAGCAGCTTGGAGGGGGACGAGACCCAGTACTTC	CASSLEGDETQYF
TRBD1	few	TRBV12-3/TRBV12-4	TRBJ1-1	TGTGCCGTGACAGGGGGTTACACTGAAGCTTTCTTT	CAVTGGYTEAFF
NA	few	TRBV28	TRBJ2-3	TGTGCCAGCAGTTCTCCCGGCGGCCTTGGAGATACGCAGTATTTT	CASSSPGGLGDTQYF
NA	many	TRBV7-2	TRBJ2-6	TGTGCCAGCAGCTTAGGAGGGGCTGGGGCCAACGTCCTGACTTTC	CASSLGGAGANVLTF
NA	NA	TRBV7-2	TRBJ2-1	TGTGCCAGCAGCTTCGGGGAAGAGGGGTTTGATGAGCAGTTCTTC	CASSFGEEGFDEQFF
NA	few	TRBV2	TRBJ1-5	TGTGCCAGCAGTGTGGGCCTCCGAGACGAGCCCCAGCATTTT	CASSVGLRDEPQHF
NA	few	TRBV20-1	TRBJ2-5	TGCAGTGCTAGTCCTGGGGAGACCCAGTACTTC	CSASPGETQYF
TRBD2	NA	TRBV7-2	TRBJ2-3	TGTGCCAGCAGCTTAGATGAACTAGCGGGGGGGCTCAGGAATACGCAGTATTTT	CASSLDELAGGLRNTQYF
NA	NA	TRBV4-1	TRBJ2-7	TGCGCCAGCAGCCAAGGGAGGGCGACAGGCGGTAGCTCCTACGAGCAGTACTTC	CASSQGRATGGSSYEQYF
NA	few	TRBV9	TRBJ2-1	TGTGCCAGCAGCGTAGTGGGGGAACCCTACAATGAGCAGTTCTTC	CASSVVGEPYNEQFF
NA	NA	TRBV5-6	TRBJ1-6	TGTGCCAGCAGCTTCGATTACTCCTATAATTCACCCCTCCACTTT	CASSFDYSYNSPLHF
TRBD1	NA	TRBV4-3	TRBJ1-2	TGCGCCAGCAGCCAAGCATATAATTCGGACAGGGACTATGGCTACACCTTC	CASSQAYNSDRDYGYTF
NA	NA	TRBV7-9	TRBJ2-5	TGTGCCAGCAGCGGTACTATACCAGAGACCCAGTACTTC	CASSGTIPETQYF
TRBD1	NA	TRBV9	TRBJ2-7	TGTGCCAGCAGCGTAGAGGGGACAGGGTACAACGAGCAGTACTTC	CASSVEGTGYNEQYF
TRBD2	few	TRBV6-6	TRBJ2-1	TGTGCCAGCAGTTACGGCGGGGGGCTTTACAATGAGCAGTTCTTC	CASSYGGGLYNEQFF
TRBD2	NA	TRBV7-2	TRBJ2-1	TGTGCCAGCAGCTTAAGCGGGGGCTATAACAATGAGCAGTTCTTC	CASSLSGGYNNEQFF
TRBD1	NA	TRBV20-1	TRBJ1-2	TGCAGTGCTACCACCCCGGGACAGGGATATGGCTACACCTTC	CSATTPGQGYGYTF
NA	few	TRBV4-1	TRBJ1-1	TGCGCCAGCAGCCACCCAGCGGGATACACTGAAGCTTTCTTT	CASSHPAGYTEAFF
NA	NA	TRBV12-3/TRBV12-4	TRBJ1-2	TGTGCCAGCAGTTTGTTGGTTGGGGGTTTGGACTATGGCTACACCTTC	CASSLLVGGLDYGYTF
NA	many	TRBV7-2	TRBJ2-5	TGTGCCAGCAGGAACGACAGGGCGGGGAAGACCCAGTACTTC	CASRNDRAGKTQYF
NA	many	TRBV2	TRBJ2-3	TGTGCCAGCAGCCGACAGAGGGGCACAGATACGCAGTATTTT	CASSRQRGTDTQYF
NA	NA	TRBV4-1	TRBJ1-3	TGCGCCAGCAGCCAAGCCGGGTTCTCTGGAAACACCATATATTTT	CASSQAGFSGNTIYF
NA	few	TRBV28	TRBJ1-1	TGTGCCAGCACTTTTCCGGGACAACTGAACACTGAAGCTTTCTTT	CASTFPGQLNTEAFF
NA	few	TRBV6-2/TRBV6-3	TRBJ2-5	TGTGCCAGCGGCTTAGAGACCCAGTACTTC	CASGLETQYF
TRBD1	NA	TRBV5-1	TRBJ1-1	TGCGCCAGCAGCTCGGGACAGGGCCAGATGAACACTGAAGCTTTCTTT	CASSSGQGQMNTEAFF
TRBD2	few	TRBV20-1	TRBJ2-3	TGCAGTGACCGGGACTACCGCACAGATACGCAGTATTTT	CSDRDYRTDTQYF
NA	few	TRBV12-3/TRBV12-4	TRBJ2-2	TGTGCCAGCAGTTTAGGCGGGACTTACACCGGGGAGCTGTTTTTT	CASSLGGTYTGELFF
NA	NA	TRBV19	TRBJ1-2	TGTGCCAGTAGTCCCCCGGACGGGTTGAGGGGCTACACCTTC	CASSPPDGLRGYTF
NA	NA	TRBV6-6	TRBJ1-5	TGTGCCAGCAGTTATCTCGATTTGGATCAGCCCCAGCATTTT	CASSYLDLDQPQHF
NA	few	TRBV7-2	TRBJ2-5	TGTGCCAGCAGCCCCCTCTCGGGCCGTCTCCAAGAGACCCAGTACTTC	CASSPLSGRLQETQYF
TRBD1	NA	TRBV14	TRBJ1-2	TGTGCCAGCAGCCAGGATTACAGGGGGCTTAACTATGGCTACACCTTC	CASSQDYRGLNYGYTF
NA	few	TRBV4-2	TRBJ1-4	TGTGCCAGCAGCACCGAGGGGCAGAATGAAAAACTGTTTTTT	CASSTEGQNEKLFF
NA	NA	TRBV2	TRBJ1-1	TGTGCCACCAAACCACTAGGGGACACTGAAGCTTTCTTT	CATKPLGDTEAFF
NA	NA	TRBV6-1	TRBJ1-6	TGTGCCAGCAGTGAAGTTCTCCCCAGGGGACCAACACCCCTCCACTTT	CASSEVLPRGPTPLHF
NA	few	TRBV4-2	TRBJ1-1	TGTGCCAGCAGCCAGGCAATCCTCCTCAACACTGAAGCTTTCTTT	CASSQAILLNTEAFF